Sequencing of this T cell receptor (beta chain) was carried out in a study of shared clonotypes between healthy human individuals. Study as a whole: Each donor's CD4 naive and CD4 memory cells filled three plates apiece, CD8 naive two, and CD8 memory one.

In the authors' methods: Junction-only sequences without quality scores came from ImmunoSEQ, so filtering differed. Profiling relied on immunoSEQ multiplex PCR, and the TCRdb table lists in-frame clones only, not all of them. That table gives V, J and clone size, and the DNA gave D and trimming. The sample has some 2.1 million clones, around 93% seen once. Positive CCR7 selection of CD45RO-negative cells yielded the naive CD8 cells, and terminally differentiated effector memory CD45RA+ cells were excluded. This TCR was recovered from a man younger than 35 in good health. Some clones in this sample may be carry-over from other donors' samples. Sequencing input: naive CD8+ T cells from PBMCs.

The CDR3 DNA follows: TGCGCCAGCAGCCTAAAGGGGGGGCCTGACGCGAACACTGAAGCTTTCTTT. The encoded protein is CASSLKGGPDANTEAFF. The genes are TRBV4-1 and TRBJ1-1; D may be TRBD1 (6 bases). The CDR3 covers 17 residues. Germline V CDR1 and CDR2: MGHRA, YSYEKL. V was pared by 4 bases and J by 1 base, with 19 bases between.